The 10 T cell receptor beta chains reported below all come from one sample, sequenced in a study of blood T cell repertoires in COVID-19. Clones were sequenced by immunoSEQ multiplex PCR, and TCRdb holds only the in-frame ones, with some missing. The table shows 40,000 to 60,000 clones, with around 68% occurring only once. The sample consisted of peripheral blood. These receptor sequences come from a woman aged 70 to 79 with acute or convalescent COVID-19.

V usage is TRBV6-5 and J usage is TRBJ2-5, with D maybe TRBD1 (5 bases). The V end lost 6 bases, the J end lost 4 bases, and 12 bases lay between the germline ends. CDR3 length equals 13 residues. Germline CDR1 is MNHEY and CDR2 is SVGAGI. CDR3 nucleotides: TGTGCCAGCAGCCAGGGAAGTGGAGAGACCCAGTACTTC. Translated: CASSQGSGETQYF.

The chain uses TRBV11-1 and TRBJ2-5, with TRBD2 identical over 12 bases. The CDR3 length is 15 residues. Germline V gene sequence: CDR1 SGHAT, CDR2 FQDESV (reference sequence). V shed 3 bases, J shed 5 bases, and the junction held 4 bases outside the gene matches. The CDR3 protein is CASSFWTSGDETQYF. The CDR3 region has the DNA TGTGCCAGCAGCTTTTGGACTAGCGGGGATGAGACCCAGTACTTC.

The J gene is TRBJ2-1, the V gene TRBV6-6; 14 nucleotides align to TRBD2. The J segment lost 8 bases and the V segment lost 5 bases, leaving 8 bases of the junction unmatched. CDR3 length: 16 amino acids. Germline V CDR1 and CDR2: MNHNY, SVGAGI (reference sequence). This chain's CDR3 is CASSRLAGGPYHEQFF. CDR3 coding DNA: TGTGCCAGCAGTCGACTAGCGGGGGGGCCTTATCATGAGCAGTTCTTC.

This chain uses TRBV12-3 or TRBV12-4 with TRBJ2-1; D gene unclear. Trimming took 5 bases from V and 4 from J, leaving 6 bases between them. The CDR3 totals 12 residues. CDR3 region: CASSPQYNEQFF. CDR3 in DNA: TGTGCCAGCAGTCCCCAGTACAATGAGCAGTTCTTC.

This chain joins TRBV7-6 and TRBJ1-2; D is uncertain. V gave up 5 bases and J gave up 2 bases, with 15 bases separating them. The CDR3 sequence is 15 residues long. Germline CDR1 is SGHVS and CDR2 is FNYEAQ. This chain's CDR3 is CASSPGPGGNYGYTF. CDR3 DNA sequence: TGTGCCAGCAGCCCTGGCCCGGGTGGAAACTATGGCTACACCTTC.

This sequence joins TRBV6-6 and TRBJ2-2; 12 bases agree with TRBD2. Trimming at V came to 4 bases and at J to 3 bases, leaving 3 bases not matched to a gene. This CDR3 has 16 residues. Germline V gene data show CDR1 as MNHNY and CDR2 as SVGAGI (reference sequence). The CDR3 spells CASSWTSGTDTGELFF. DNA of the CDR3: TGTGCCAGCAGTTGGACTAGCGGGACCGACACCGGGGAGCTGTTTTTT.

J is TRBJ2-3 and V is TRBV5-1; no firm D call. CDR1 SGHRS and CDR2 YFSETQ come from the germline V gene. CDR3 length: 16 residues. Trimming shortened V by 1 base and J by 1 base, and 13 bases separated the two germline ends. Written as DNA, the CDR3 is TGCGCCAGCAGCTTGTGGCTGGCTACAGGCACAGATACGCAGTATTTT. This codes for CASSLWLATGTDTQYF.

CDR3 nucleotides: TGTGCCAGCAGTGCTCGGACAGGGCCTAATTCACCCCTCCACTTT. Translation: CASSARTGPNSPLHF. The chain combines TRBV25-1 with TRBJ1-6; 8 positions match TRBD1. V lost 4 bases to trimming and J lost 6 bases; unmatched junction nucleotides: 5. The length of the CDR3 is 15 residues. The germline CDR1 and CDR2 sequences are MGHDK and SYGVNS.

This rearrangement joins TRBV3-1 (or the pseudogene TRBV3-2) to TRBJ2-3, with 8 bases lining up with TRBD2. The germline V gene encodes CDR1 LGHDT and CDR2 YNNKEL (reference sequence). Trimming at V came to 6 bases and at J to 2 bases, leaving 13 bases not matched to a gene. The CDR3 has 17 residues. CDR3 nucleotides: TGTGCCAGCAGTCATAGCGGGGAACCAAAATACACAGATACGCAGTATTTT. Translation: CASSHSGEPKYTDTQYF.

The chain recombines TRBV7-2 with TRBJ2-7; D possibly corresponds to TRBD2 (6 bases). V shed 5 bases and J shed 2 bases, with 16 bases lying between them. Germline CDR1 reads SGHTA; CDR2 reads FQGNSA. The CDR3 spans 15 residues. The CDR3 loop is CASSRAGRRTYEQYF. The CDR3 DNA is TGTGCCAGCAGCCGCGCGGGGAGGCGCACCTACGAGCAGTACTTC.